This passage covers 31 T cell receptor beta chains from one sample sequenced in a study of cytomegalovirus exposure and HLA in healthy donors. The PCR used 60 Vbeta and 13 Jbeta primers. Clones were read by immunoSEQ multiplex PCR, and TCRdb kept only the in-frame ones, dropping some. The sample contains approximately 190,000 clones, around 86% of which appear only once. Sequenced input: PBMCs. All receptors come from a man between 25 and 39 years old in good health and CMV-seronegative.

This clone was seen once. The V and J genes are TRBV11-2 and TRBJ2-7; D ambiguous. Germline assignment: CDR1 SGHAT and CDR2 FQNNGV. Between the trimmed V and J ends, which lost 7 bases and 1 base, there was a span of 11 bases. The CDR3 is 13 amino acids. The CDR3 loop reads CASTYDTSYEQYF. The CDR3 nucleotides read TGTGCCAGCACCTATGACACGTCCTACGAGCAGTACTTC.

V usage is TRBV7-9 and J usage is TRBJ2-5, with D tentatively TRBD2 (5 bases). The CDR3 covers 17 residues. Trimming removed 2 bases from V and 1 base from J, with 17 bases in between. Germline V gene data show CDR1 as SEHNR and CDR2 as FQNEAQ (reference sequence). CDR3 amino acids: CASSLRNGGRAQETQYF. The CDR3 nucleotides read TGTGCCAGCAGCTTAAGGAACGGAGGTAGGGCCCAAGAGACCCAGTACTTC.

This rearrangement joins TRBV7-9 to TRBJ1-5; D is undetermined. CDR3 length: 12 amino acids. The ends were cut back, 5 bases at V and 5 bases at J, with 7 bases in the middle. The germline gives CDR1 SEHNR, CDR2 FQNEAQ (reference sequence). The DNA for the CDR3 is TGTGCCAGCAGCCGCGGGGATCAGCCCCAGCATTTT. Its protein product is CASSRGDQPQHF.

There are a few counts of this clone. The V and J genes are TRBV7-8 and TRBJ2-7; no clear D. Germline V gives CDR1 SGHVS, CDR2 FQNEAQ. V lost 0 bases and J 0 bases, leaving 9 bases between the germline ends. CDR3 length: 15 residues. As DNA, the CDR3 is TGTGCCAGCAGCTTAGCCAGCGCGAGCTCCTACGAGCAGTACTTC. It yields the protein CASSLASASSYEQYF.

This clone was recorded once. J is TRBJ1-6 and V is TRBV4-2; D unclear. Deletions cut 6 bases from V and 4 bases from J, with 10 bases between. The CDR3 has 14 residues. Germline V gene data show CDR1 as LGHNA and CDR2 as YNFKEQ. The CDR3 DNA reads TGTGCCAGCAGAACAGCAATTTATAATTCACCCCTCCACTTT. Protein: CASRTAIYNSPLHF.

The J gene is TRBJ2-5, the V gene TRBV21-1; the DNA was not compared with TRBD1, the D call given in the table. TRBV21-1 is marked as a pseudogene. This CDR3 spans 17 amino acids. The CDR3 nucleotides read TGTGCCAGCAGCAAAGGAAACCAGGGACAGGAAGAAGAGACCCAGTACTTC. It translates to CASSKGNQGQEEETQYF.

The chain recombines TRBV2 with TRBJ1-4; D possibly corresponds to TRBD1 (6 bases). The CDR3 extends over 15 amino acids. CDR1 SNHLY and CDR2 FYNNEI come from the germline V gene. V shed 7 bases and J shed 0 bases, with 12 bases lying between them. CDR3 amino acids: CASNRVGATNEKLFF. CDR3 nucleotide sequence: TGTGCCAGCAACAGGGTCGGTGCAACTAATGAAAAACTGTTTTTT.

The CDR3, as DNA: TGTGCCACCAGCAGAGACCCACGACAGAACAATGAGCAGTTCTTC. Encoded protein: CATSRDPRQNNEQFF. V and J are TRBV15 and TRBJ2-1; D is perhaps TRBD1 (5 bases). CDR3 size: 15 residues. The germline gives CDR1 LNHNV, CDR2 YYDKDF (reference sequence). V dropped 0 bases and J dropped 5 bases, with 11 bases sitting between them.

The chain has TRBV4-2 and TRBJ2-4; D call uncertain. V dropped 0 bases and J dropped 6 bases, with 6 bases sitting between them. This CDR3 region has 13 residues. Germline lookup yields CDR1 LGHNA and CDR2 YNFKEQ. The CDR3 reads CASSQEETNIQYF. CDR3 nucleotide sequence: TGTGCCAGCAGCCAAGAGGAGACAAACATTCAGTACTTC.

The genes are TRBV11-2 and TRBJ1-2, with a weak D call TRBD1 (6 bases). The V and J ends lost 2 bases and 6 bases respectively, with 7 bases between them. The CDR3 is 12 residues long. Germline V CDR1 and CDR2: SGHAT, FQNNGV. The CDR3 sequence: CASSLNRDGYTF. DNA for the CDR3: TGTGCCAGCAGCTTAAACAGGGATGGCTACACCTTC.

The genes are TRBV7-8 and TRBJ2-5; possible D gene TRBD1, 6 bases. The CDR3 runs 15 residues. Trimming removed 1 base at V and 4 bases at J, with 13 bases between. Germline lookup yields CDR1 SGHVS and CDR2 FQNEAQ. CDR3 DNA sequence: TGTGCCAGCAGCTTAGGGGTTGGGGGCCTAGAGACCCAGTACTTC. Its protein product is CASSLGVGGLETQYF.

The chain recombines TRBV4-1 with TRBJ1-5; D unclear. V was clipped by 2 bases and J by 4 bases, with 15 bases between them. Germline assignment: CDR1 MGHRA and CDR2 YSYEKL. This CDR3 is 16 amino acids long. CDR3 region: CASSQPGRTGNQPQHF. Here the CDR3 DNA reads TGCGCCAGCAGCCAACCCGGGAGGACGGGGAATCAGCCCCAGCATTTT.

The rearrangement links TRBV28 to TRBJ2-7; no definite D call. V was clipped by 5 bases and J by 4 bases, with 6 bases between them. The CDR3 sequence is 11 residues long. Germline CDR1 and CDR2: MDHEN and SYDVKM. Here the CDR3 reads CASSPGYEQYF. For the CDR3, the DNA is TGTGCCAGCAGTCCCGGGTACGAGCAGTACTTC.

The chain uses TRBV19 and TRBJ2-4, with D possibly TRBD2 on 5 matching bases. The germline V gene encodes CDR1 LNHDA and CDR2 SQIVND (reference sequence). This CDR3 comprises 13 residues. The V end lost 3 bases, the J end lost 3 bases, and 6 bases lay between the germline ends. CDR3 bases: TGTGCCAGTAGTATCCGGGACAAAAACATTCAGTACTTC. Amino acid sequence: CASSIRDKNIQYF.

The chain couples TRBV6-5 to TRBJ1-1, with 8 bases aligning to TRBD1. The V gene end was trimmed by 6 bases and the J gene end by 0 bases; junction bases not matched to a gene: 6. The CDR3 sequence is 15 residues long. The germline V gene has CDR1 MNHEY and CDR2 SVGAGI. CDR3 bases: TGTGCCAGCAGGCGACAGGGGATACTGAACACTGAAGCTTTCTTT. Translated: CASRRQGILNTEAFF.

This chain uses TRBV5-1 with TRBJ2-2, with TRBD2 matching 9 bases. This CDR3 is built from 16 residues. Losses at the gene ends were 0 bases for V and 5 bases for J; bases not matched to a gene: 5. The V gene's germline CDR1 is SGHRS and CDR2 YFSETQ. As DNA, the CDR3 is TGCGCCAGCAGCTTGGCACGCGGGGGGGCTACCGGGGAGCTGTTTTTT. Protein product: CASSLARGGATGELFF.

The chain uses TRBV7-2 and TRBJ1-2; possible D gene TRBD1, 6 bases. Germline V gene data show CDR1 as SGHTA and CDR2 as FQGNSA. Deletions cut 4 bases from V and 13 bases from J, with 22 bases between. This CDR3 region has 14 residues. The CDR3 loop reads CASSSTRGDPSGTF. The CDR3 coding sequence is TGTGCCAGCAGCTCCACCAGGGGAGATCCGTCCGGCACCTTC.

The chain has TRBV2 and TRBJ2-6; 12 bases agree with TRBD1. There are 17 residues in the CDR3. The V segment lost 6 bases and the J segment 4 bases; nucleotides outside the gene matches: 7. The germline gives CDR1 SNHLY, CDR2 FYNNEI. CDR3 residues: CASRRGQGARGANVLTF. The CDR3 DNA reads as TGTGCCAGCAGGCGGGGACAGGGGGCACGAGGGGCCAACGTCCTGACTTTC.

CDR3 DNA sequence: TGTGCCAGCAGCTCTACTAGGGGGAATGAAAATGTGTTTTTT. Encoded protein: CASSSTRGNENVFF. The rearrangement uses TRBV7-9 and TRBJ1-4, with D perhaps TRBD1 (6 bases). V dropped 4 bases and J dropped 15 bases, with 21 bases sitting between them. The CDR3 has 14 amino acids. The germline V gene has CDR1 SEHNR and CDR2 FQNEAQ (reference sequence).

This chain connects TRBV28 to TRBJ1-6, with D possibly TRBD1 on 6 matching bases. The CDR3 runs to 16 residues. V gave up 1 base and J gave up 6 bases, with 13 bases separating them. Germline V gene data show CDR1 as MDHEN and CDR2 as SYDVKM. CDR3 coding DNA: TGTGCCAGCAGTTTATTCGTCGGACAGAGTAATTCACCCCTCCACTTT. It specifies CASSLFVGQSNSPLHF.

A word on this clone: The germline gene is not matched at one end of the junction; a read error may be the cause. The sample holds other DNA sequences that translate to the same CDR3. The CDR3 sequence is CASSYKQGAPSYGYTF. DNA of the CDR3: TGCGCCAGCAGTTACAAGCAGGGGGCGCCTAGCTATGGCTACACCTTC. The J gene is TRBJ1-2, the V gene TRBV6-5, with 8 bases aligning to TRBD1. CDR1 is MNHEY and CDR2 is SVGAGI in the germline V gene. The CDR3 is 16 amino acids.

J is TRBJ2-3 and V is TRBV27; 10 bases fit TRBD2. Germline V lookup: CDR1 MNHEY, CDR2 SMNVEV (reference sequence). This CDR3 is 16 amino acids long. Trimming removed 6 bases from V and 1 base from J; junction bases left unmatched: 7. For the CDR3, the DNA is TGTGCCAGCAGATTAAGCGGGAGGGCCGGCACAGATACGCAGTATTTT. It translates to CASRLSGRAGTDTQYF.

The chain has TRBV7-9 and TRBJ2-2; the match to TRBD1 covers 7 bases. This CDR3 has 13 amino acids. Germline CDR1 reads SEHNR; CDR2 reads FQNEAQ (reference sequence). The CDR3 DNA reads as TGTGGCCCAACAGGGGATAACACCGGGGAGCTGTTTTTT. Its translation is CGPTGDNTGELFF.

The rearrangement links TRBV5-4 to TRBJ2-5, with TRBD2 matching over 10 bases. The germline gives CDR1 SGHNT, CDR2 YYREEE (reference sequence). With 1 base clipped from V and 5 bases from J, the junction kept 8 bases outside the gene matches. The CDR3 totals 16 residues. The CDR3 DNA reads as TGTGCCAGCAGCTTGTTGGGTAGCGGGAGGTCGGAGACCCAGTACTTC. Amino acids: CASSLLGSGRSETQYF.

The sample holds a few counts of this clone. The chain joins TRBV29-1 to TRBJ2-5; TRBD1 matches at 7 bases. The CDR3 is 14 residues long. CDR1 is SQVTM, CDR2 ANQGSEA, per germline. V dropped 6 bases and J dropped 5; count of bases not matched to a gene: 12. The CDR3 spells CSVDTTRGTETQYF. The CDR3 DNA reads TGCAGCGTAGATACCACCAGGGGGACGGAGACCCAGTACTTC.

To note about this clone: This CDR3 is also generated by other DNA sequences in the sample. The chain joins TRBV5-1 to TRBJ2-7; D perhaps matches TRBD2 (6 bases). The V gene lost 0 bases and the J gene lost 2 bases, with 12 bases spanning the gap. Germline-derived CDR1 and CDR2 are SGHRS and YFSETQ. The CDR3 covers 15 residues. CDR3 sequence reads: CASSLEGGFTYEQYF. The CDR3 nucleotides read TGCGCCAGCAGCTTGGAAGGAGGGTTTACCTACGAGCAGTACTTC.

The V gene is TRBV19, the J gene TRBJ2-3; TRBD2 matches at 8 bases. This CDR3 has 14 residues. After removal of 6 bases from V and 3 bases from J, the junction contained 5 bases not matched to a gene. Germline V gene lookup returns CDR1 LNHDA and CDR2 SQIVND (reference sequence). The CDR3 sequence is CASSREGLTDTQYF. Here the CDR3 DNA reads TGTGCCAGTAGCCGGGAGGGCCTGACAGATACGCAGTATTTT. The full variable domain, rest sourced from reference TRBV19 and TRBJ2-3, is DGGITQSPKYLFRKEGQNVTLSCEQNLNHDAMYWYRQDPGQGLRLIYYSQIVNDFQKGDIAEGYSVSREKKESFPLTVTSAQKNPTAFYLCASSREGLTDTQYFGPGTRLTVL.

CDR3 coding DNA: TGTGCCAGCACCGCACTGTGGGGGGGGACCACTGAAGCTTTCTTT. It is translated as CASTALWGGTTEAFF. The rearrangement joins TRBV27 to TRBJ1-1; perhaps TRBD1 as D (5 bases). V was trimmed by 7 bases and J by 4 bases, leaving 19 bases between them. This CDR3 spans 15 amino acids. Germline CDR1 is MNHEY and CDR2 is SMNVEV (reference sequence).

Worth noting for this clone: At one end the junction does not follow the germline gene, possibly because of a read error. The same CDR3 arises from other DNA sequences in this sample as well. The chain uses TRBV4-2 and TRBJ1-2; 8 bases agree with TRBD1. The CDR3 runs 15 residues. The germline V gene has CDR1 LGHNA and CDR2 YNFKEQ. The CDR3 region is CASSQDRTGTYGYTF. Here the CDR3 DNA reads TGTGCCAGCAGCCAAGATAGGACAGGGACCTATGGTTACACCTTC.

The chain joins TRBV7-9 to TRBJ2-3; 8 bases are shared with TRBD2. CDR1 is SEHNR, CDR2 FQNEAQ, per germline (reference sequence). CDR3 length: 16 amino acids. The V segment lost 2 bases and the J segment 1 base; nucleotides outside the gene matches: 5. Here the CDR3 DNA reads TGTGCCAGCAGCTTAACCGGGGGGGGTGGCACAGATACGCAGTATTTT. Its translation is CASSLTGGGGTDTQYF.

This rearrangement joins TRBV12-5 to TRBJ1-6; TRBD1 aligns across 7 bases. Trimming removed 7 bases from V and 7 bases from J; junction bases left unmatched: 16. Germline V gives CDR1 LGHNT, CDR2 FRNRAP. This CDR3 region has 17 residues. The CDR3 here is CASALGPYLGGNSPLHF. CDR3 sequence (DNA): TGTGCTAGTGCCCTGGGACCCTACCTAGGGGGCAATTCACCCCTCCACTTT.